Sequencing of this T cell receptor beta chain was carried out in a study of T cell responses to AZD1222 COVID-19 vaccine. Clones were read by immunoSEQ multiplex PCR, and TCRdb kept only the in-frame ones, dropping some. The data contain some 84,000 clones, approximately 85% of them singletons. The CDR3 spans 14 residues. Trimming cost V 4 bases and J 1 base; bases outside gene matches: 1. Germline lookup yields CDR1 MNHEY and CDR2 SMNVEV (reference sequence). This clone was seen only a few times. The genes are TRBV27 and TRBJ1-5, with TRBD1 matching over 7 bases. This sequence originates from an adult who received the AZD1222 COVID-19 vaccine. This sample comprised peripheral blood, obtained 28 days after the second AZD1222 dose. Written as DNA, the CDR3 is TGTGCCAGCAGTTCACAGGGGAGCAATCAGCCCCAGCATTTT. It encodes CASSSQGSNQPQHF.